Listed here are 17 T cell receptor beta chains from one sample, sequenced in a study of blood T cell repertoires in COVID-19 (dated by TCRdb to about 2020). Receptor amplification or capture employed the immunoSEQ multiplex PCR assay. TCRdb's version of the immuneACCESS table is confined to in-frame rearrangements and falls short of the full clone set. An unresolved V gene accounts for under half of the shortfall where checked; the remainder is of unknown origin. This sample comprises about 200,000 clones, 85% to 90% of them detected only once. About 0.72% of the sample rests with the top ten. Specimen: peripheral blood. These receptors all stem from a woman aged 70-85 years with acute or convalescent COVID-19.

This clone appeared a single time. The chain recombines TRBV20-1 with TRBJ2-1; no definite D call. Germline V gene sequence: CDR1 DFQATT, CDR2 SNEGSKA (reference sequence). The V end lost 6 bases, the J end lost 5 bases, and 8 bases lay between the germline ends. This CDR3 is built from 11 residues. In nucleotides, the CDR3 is TGCAGTGCGAGTTCTCACAATGAGCAGTTCTTC. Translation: CSASSHNEQFF.

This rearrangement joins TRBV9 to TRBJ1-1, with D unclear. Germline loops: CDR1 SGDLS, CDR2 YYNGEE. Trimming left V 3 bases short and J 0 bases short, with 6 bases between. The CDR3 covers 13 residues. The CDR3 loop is CASSGHLNTEAFF. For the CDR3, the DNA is TGTGCCAGCAGCGGGCACCTGAACACTGAAGCTTTCTTT.

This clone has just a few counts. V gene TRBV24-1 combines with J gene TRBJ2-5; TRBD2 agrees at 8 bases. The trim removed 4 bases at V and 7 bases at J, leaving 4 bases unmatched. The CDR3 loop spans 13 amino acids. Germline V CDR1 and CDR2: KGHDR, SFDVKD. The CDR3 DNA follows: TGTGCCACCAGTGAGCCGGGGGGGTGGACCCAGTACTTC. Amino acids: CATSEPGGWTQYF.

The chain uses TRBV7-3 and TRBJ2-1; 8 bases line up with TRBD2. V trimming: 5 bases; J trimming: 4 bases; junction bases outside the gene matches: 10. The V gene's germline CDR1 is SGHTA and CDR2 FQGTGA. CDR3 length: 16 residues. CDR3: CASSRGSGSVYNEQFF. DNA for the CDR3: TGTGCCAGCAGCCGCGGGAGCGGGAGCGTTTACAATGAGCAGTTCTTC.

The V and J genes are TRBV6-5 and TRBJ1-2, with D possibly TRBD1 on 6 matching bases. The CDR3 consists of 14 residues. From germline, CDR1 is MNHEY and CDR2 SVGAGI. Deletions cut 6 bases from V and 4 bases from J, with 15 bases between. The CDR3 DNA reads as TGTGCCAGCAGGGAGGGGGGGCGTCTCTATGGCTACACCTTC. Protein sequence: CASREGGRLYGYTF.

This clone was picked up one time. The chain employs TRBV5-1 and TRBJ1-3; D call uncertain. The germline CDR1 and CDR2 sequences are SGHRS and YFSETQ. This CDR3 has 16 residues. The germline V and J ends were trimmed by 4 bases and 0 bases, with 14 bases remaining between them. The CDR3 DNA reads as TGCGCCAGCAGCCGGGAGCAGGTTACCTCTGGAAACACCATATATTTT. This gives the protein CASSREQVTSGNTIYF.

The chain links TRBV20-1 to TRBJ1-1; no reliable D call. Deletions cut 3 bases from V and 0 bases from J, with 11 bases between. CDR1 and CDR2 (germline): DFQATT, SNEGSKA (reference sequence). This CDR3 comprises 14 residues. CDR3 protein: CSASPLTVNTEAFF. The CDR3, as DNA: TGCAGTGCTAGTCCCCTTACAGTGAACACTGAAGCTTTCTTT.

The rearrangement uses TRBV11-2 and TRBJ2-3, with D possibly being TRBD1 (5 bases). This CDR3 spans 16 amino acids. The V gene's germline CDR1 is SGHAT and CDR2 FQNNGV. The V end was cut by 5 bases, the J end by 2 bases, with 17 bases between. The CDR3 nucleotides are TGTGCCAGCAGCCCTCAGAGTGGGGCTATCACAGATACGCAGTATTTT. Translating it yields CASSPQSGAITDTQYF.

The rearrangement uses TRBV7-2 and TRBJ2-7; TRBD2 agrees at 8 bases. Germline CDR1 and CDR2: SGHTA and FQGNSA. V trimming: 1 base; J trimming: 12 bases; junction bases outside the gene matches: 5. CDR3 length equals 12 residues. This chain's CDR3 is CASSLGGTRRYF. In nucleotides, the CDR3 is TGTGCCAGCAGCTTAGGAGGGACTAGGCGGTACTTC.

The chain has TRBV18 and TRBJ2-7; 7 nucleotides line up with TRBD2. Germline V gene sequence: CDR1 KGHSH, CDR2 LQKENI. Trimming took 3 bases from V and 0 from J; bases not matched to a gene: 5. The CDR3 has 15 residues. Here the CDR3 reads CASSPSSGDSYEQYF. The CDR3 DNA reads TGTGCCAGCTCACCGTCCAGCGGGGACTCCTACGAGCAGTACTTC.

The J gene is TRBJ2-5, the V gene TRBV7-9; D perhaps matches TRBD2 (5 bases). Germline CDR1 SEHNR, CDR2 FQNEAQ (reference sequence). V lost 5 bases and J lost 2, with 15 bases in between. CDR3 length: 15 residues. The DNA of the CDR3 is TGTGCCAGCAGCCACGATTCGGGGAATCAAGAGACCCAGTACTTC. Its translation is CASSHDSGNQETQYF.

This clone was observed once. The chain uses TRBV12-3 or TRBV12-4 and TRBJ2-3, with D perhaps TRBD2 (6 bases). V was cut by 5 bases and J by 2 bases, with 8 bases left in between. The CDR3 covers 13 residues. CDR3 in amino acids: CASSRGNTDTQYF. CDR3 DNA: TGTGCCAGCAGTCGGGGGAACACAGATACGCAGTATTTT.

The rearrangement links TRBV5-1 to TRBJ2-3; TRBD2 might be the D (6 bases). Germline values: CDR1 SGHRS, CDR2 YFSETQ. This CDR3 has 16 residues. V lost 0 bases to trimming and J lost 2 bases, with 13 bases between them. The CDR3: CASSLGGLRATDTQYF. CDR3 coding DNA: TGCGCCAGCAGCTTGGGGGGACTGCGGGCCACAGATACGCAGTATTTT.

The CDR3 bases are TGCGCCAGCAGCCCCGGGACAGGTAATCAGCCCCAGCATTTT. This sequence encodes CASSPGTGNQPQHF. V gene TRBV4-1 combines with J gene TRBJ1-5; TRBD1 agrees at 8 bases. The CDR3 length is 14 residues. Looked up from germline, CDR1 is MGHRA and CDR2 is YSYEKL. Unmatched junction bases numbered 3, after V lost 4 bases and J lost 4 bases.

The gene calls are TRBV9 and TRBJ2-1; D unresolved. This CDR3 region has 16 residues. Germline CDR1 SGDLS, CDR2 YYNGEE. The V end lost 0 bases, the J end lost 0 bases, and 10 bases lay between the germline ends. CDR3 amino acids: CASSVGQASSYNEQFF. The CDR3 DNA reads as TGTGCCAGCAGCGTAGGGCAGGCGAGCTCCTACAATGAGCAGTTCTTC.

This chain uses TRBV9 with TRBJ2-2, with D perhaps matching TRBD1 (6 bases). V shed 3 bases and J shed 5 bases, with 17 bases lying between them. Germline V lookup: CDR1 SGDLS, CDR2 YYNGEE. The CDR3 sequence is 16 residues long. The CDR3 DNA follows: TGTGCCAGCAGCGCATCACAGGGACCGTGGACCGGGGAGCTGTTTTTT. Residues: CASSASQGPWTGELFF.

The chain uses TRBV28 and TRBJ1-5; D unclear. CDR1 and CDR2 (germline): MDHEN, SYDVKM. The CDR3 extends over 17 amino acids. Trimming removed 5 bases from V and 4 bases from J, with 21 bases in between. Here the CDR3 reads CASSPHSSRLGNQPQHF. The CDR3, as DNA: TGTGCCAGCAGTCCCCACTCTAGCAGGCTAGGGAATCAGCCCCAGCATTTT. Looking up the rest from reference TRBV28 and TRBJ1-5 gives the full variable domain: DVKVTQSSRYLVKRTGEKVFLECVQDMDHENMFWYRQDPGLGLRLIYFSYDVKMKEKGDIPEGYSVSREKKERFSLILESASTNQTSMYLCASSPHSSRLGNQPQHFGDGTRLSIL.